These 32 T cell receptor beta chains came from one sample sequenced in a study of CD8 T cells in acute hepatitis C reinfection. Only in-frame clones appear in the TCRdb table, and some are missing; sequencing was by immunoSEQ multiplex PCR. This sample carries 30,000 to 40,000 clones, just under 90% of them seen once, and the ten largest clones take 0.4% to 0.5%. Documented time point: naive CD8 control sorted from an acute-time-point sample. Sequencing was carried out using naive CD8+ T cells from PBMCs. These receptors were collected from a man aged 25 to 40 with chronic hepatitis C.

The chain links TRBV19 to TRBJ1-1; D remains ambiguous. CDR1 is LNHDA, CDR2 SQIVND, per germline (reference sequence). The V gene lost 4 bases and the J gene lost 1 base, with 16 bases spanning the gap. The CDR3 spans 16 residues. The CDR3: CASSKQRRSPNTEAFF. The CDR3 coding sequence is TGTGCCAGTAGTAAACAGAGGCGAAGCCCGAACACTGAAGCTTTCTTT.

This clone was counted once. This chain joins TRBV7-8 and TRBJ1-1, with TRBD1 matching over 8 bases. The germline CDR1 and CDR2 sequences are SGHVS and FQNEAQ. The V and J ends lost 1 base and 3 bases, in that order; junction bases with no gene match: 7. This CDR3 has 16 residues. For the CDR3, the DNA is TGTGCCAGCAGCTTAGAGGCAGGGGGCTTGGACACTGAAGCTTTCTTT. Encoded protein: CASSLEAGGLDTEAFF.

This clone has just a few counts. The gene calls are TRBV5-4 and TRBJ1-1; TRBD1 matches at 10 bases. With V trimmed by 5 bases and J by 1 base, 8 bases remained unmatched. From germline, CDR1 is SGHNT and CDR2 YYREEE (reference sequence). The CDR3 has 16 amino acids. CDR3 DNA: TGTGCCAGCAGTCCCTATCGGGACAGGGGGAACACTGAAGCTTTCTTT. Protein sequence: CASSPYRDRGNTEAFF.

This clone was observed a single time. The CDR3 nucleotides read TGTGCCAGCAGTGAGCCAGGGAATCGCTACACCTTC. Encoded protein: CASSEPGNRYTF. The V and J genes are TRBV6-1 and TRBJ1-2; D might be TRBD1 (5 bases). The CDR3 contains 12 residues. CDR1 is MNHNS, CDR2 SASEGT, per germline. The germline V and J ends were trimmed by 3 bases and 9 bases, with 11 bases remaining between them.

The genes are TRBV7-8 and TRBJ2-1; D may correspond to TRBD1 or TRBD2 (5 bases each). The germline V gene has CDR1 SGHVS and CDR2 FQNEAQ. Trimming left V 1 base short and J 9 bases short, with 16 bases between. The CDR3 runs to 15 residues. CDR3 in DNA: TGTGCCAGCAGCTTAGTCCCGGGGTTTGGGGGTGAGCAGTTCTTC. Translated: CASSLVPGFGGEQFF.

This sequence joins TRBV5-8 and TRBJ2-1; D may be TRBD1 or TRBD2 (5 bases each). Germline V CDR1 and CDR2: SGHTS, YDEGEE. This CDR3 has 13 amino acids. V was trimmed by 4 bases and J by 10 bases, leaving 15 bases between them. The CDR3 DNA sequence: TGTGCCAGCAGCCTTGACTGGGGCGGGGAGCAGTTCTTC. Its translation is CASSLDWGGEQFF. The full variable domain, in which reference TRBV5-8 and TRBJ2-1 provide the parts outside the CDR3, is EAGVTQSPTHLIKTRGQQATLRCSPISGHTSVYWYQQALGLGLQFLLWYDEGEERNRGNFPPRFSGRQFPNYSSELNVNALELEDSALYLCASSLDWGGEQFFGPGTRLTVL.

V gene TRBV7-9 combines with J gene TRBJ2-7, with 10 nucleotides matching TRBD2. Germline lookup yields CDR1 SEHNR and CDR2 FQNEAQ (reference sequence). The J segment lost 3 bases and the V segment lost 5 bases, leaving 16 bases of the junction unmatched. The CDR3 covers 18 residues. CDR3 residues: CASSGTASGRGMYYEQYF. In nucleotides, the CDR3 is TGTGCCAGCAGCGGGACGGCTAGCGGGAGAGGAATGTACTACGAGCAGTACTTC.

This clone turned up a few times. The CDR3 loop is CASSHRQGSYGYTF. The CDR3 coding sequence is TGTGCCAGCAGCCATAGACAGGGGAGCTATGGCTACACCTTC. The chain recombines TRBV9 with TRBJ1-2; 8 nucleotides agree with TRBD1. Germline loops: CDR1 SGDLS, CDR2 YYNGEE. The CDR3 extends over 14 amino acids. Trimming at V came to 4 bases and at J to 4 bases, leaving 6 bases not matched to a gene.

The V and J genes are TRBV25-1 and TRBJ2-1, with TRBD2 as a possible D gene (7 bases). CDR1 is MGHDK and CDR2 is SYGVNS in the germline V gene. The CDR3 consists of 13 residues. V lost 6 bases and J lost 8, with 14 bases in between. The CDR3 DNA is TGTGCCAGCAGACAGGGAGGGGCGGATGAGCAGTTCTTC. Residues: CASRQGGADEQFF.

This rearrangement joins TRBV7-9 to TRBJ2-1; D remains unclear. The CDR3 length is 12 residues. Germline V gives CDR1 SEHNR, CDR2 FQNEAQ (reference sequence). The V end was cut by 5 bases, the J end by 7 bases, with 9 bases between. Written as DNA, the CDR3 is TGTGCCAGCAGCCGCGCAGCTAATGAGCAGTTCTTC. As protein: CASSRAANEQFF. Full variable domain (rest looked up from reference TRBV7-9 and TRBJ2-1): DTGVSQNPRHKITKRGQNVTFRCDPISEHNRLYWYRQTLGQGPEFLTYFQNEAQLEKSRLLSDRFSAERPKGSFSTLEIQRTEQGDSAMYLCASSRAANEQFFGPGTRLTVL.

CDR3 DNA: TGTGCCAGCAGCTTAGGTTTTGAGACCCAGTACTTC. Translating gives CASSLGFETQYF. The J gene is TRBJ2-5, the V gene TRBV7-9; no firm D call. In germline, CDR1 is SEHNR, CDR2 FQNEAQ (reference sequence). The CDR3 is 12 residues long. V was trimmed by 1 base and J by 5 bases, leaving 5 bases between them.

The V gene is TRBV5-8, the J gene TRBJ2-2; D may be TRBD1 (6 bases). CDR3 length equals 15 residues. V lost 4 bases and J lost 0, with 10 bases in between. Germline CDR1 SGHTS, CDR2 YDEGEE. The CDR3 sequence is CASSQGQSNTGELFF. CDR3 DNA sequence: TGTGCCAGCAGCCAAGGACAGTCGAACACCGGGGAGCTGTTTTTT.

V gene TRBV5-6 combines with J gene TRBJ2-3; no clear D gene. This CDR3 contains 14 residues. CDR1 and CDR2 from the germline V gene are SGHDT and YYEEEE. V lost 0 bases and J 5 bases, leaving 10 bases between the germline ends. The CDR3 is CASSLDVALDTQYF. CDR3 DNA sequence: TGTGCCAGCAGCTTGGACGTGGCCTTAGATACGCAGTATTTT.

CDR3 sequence: CASGHSGSRTGELFF. CDR3 nucleotide sequence: TGTGCTAGTGGTCATAGCGGGAGCCGAACCGGGGAGCTGTTTTTT. The chain couples TRBV12-5 to TRBJ2-2; TRBD2 agrees at 9 bases. J lost 5 bases, V lost 5 bases, and 6 bases had no gene match. The CDR3 contains 15 residues. CDR1 and CDR2 (germline): LGHNT, FRNRAP. Together with reference TRBV12-5 and TRBJ2-2, the CDR3 gives the full variable domain: DARVTQTPRHKVTEMGQEVTMRCQPILGHNTVFWYRQTMMQGLELLAYFRNRAPLDDSGMPKDRFSAEMPDATLATLKIQPSEPRDSAVYFCASGHSGSRTGELFFGEGSRLTVL.

CDR3 loop: CASSQAGMNTEAFF. The CDR3 DNA sequence: TGTGCCAGCAGCCAGGCTGGGATGAACACTGAAGCTTTCTTT. The V call is TRBV14, the J call TRBJ1-1; D call uncertain. This CDR3 comprises 14 residues. CDR1 is SGHDN, CDR2 FVKESK, per germline. The germline V and J ends were trimmed by 3 bases and 0 bases, with 8 bases remaining between them. Full variable domain (outside the CDR3, taken from reference TRBV14 and TRBJ1-1): EAGVTQFPSHSVIEKGQTVTLRCDPISGHDNLYWYRRVMGKEIKFLLHFVKESKQDESGMPNNRFLAERTGGTYSTLKVQPAELEDSGVYFCASSQAGMNTEAFFGQGTRLTVV.

This chain joins TRBV5-1 and TRBJ2-2; the D gene is possibly TRBD1 (5 bases). There are 14 residues in the CDR3. Trimming removed 3 bases at V and 2 bases at J, with 8 bases between. Germline V gives CDR1 SGHRS, CDR2 YFSETQ. The CDR3 reads CASSSTENTGELFF. CDR3 bases: TGCGCCAGCAGCTCGACAGAAAACACCGGGGAGCTGTTTTTT.

This sequence joins TRBV9 and TRBJ1-3; TRBD1 is a possible D gene (5 bases). V shed 3 bases and J shed 0 bases, with 16 bases lying between them. Looked up from germline, CDR1 is SGDLS and CDR2 is YYNGEE. The CDR3 is 17 residues long. The CDR3 spells CASSGDPTALSGNTIYF. Written as DNA, the CDR3 is TGTGCCAGCAGCGGAGACCCGACAGCACTCTCTGGAAACACCATATATTTT. Filled out from reference TRBV9 and TRBJ1-3, the complete variable domain reads DSGVTQTPKHLITATGQRVTLRCSPRSGDLSVYWYQQSLDQGLQFLIQYYNGEERAKGNILERFSAQQFPDLHSELNLSSLELGDSALYFCASSGDPTALSGNTIYFGEGSWLTVV.

The chain employs TRBV5-4 and TRBJ2-7; possible D gene TRBD1, 6 bases. This CDR3 region has 15 residues. The germline gives CDR1 SGHNT, CDR2 YYREEE (reference sequence). Trimming shortened V by 0 bases and J by 0 bases, and 10 bases separated the two germline ends. This CDR3 is CASSLDRVSSYEQYF. The CDR3 DNA sequence: TGTGCCAGCAGCTTGGACAGGGTCAGCTCCTACGAGCAGTACTTC.

Only one count was recorded for this clone. The chain links TRBV11-3 to TRBJ2-3; D may be TRBD2 (6 bases). Germline V lookup: CDR1 SGHNT, CDR2 YENEEA. The CDR3 loop spans 17 amino acids. The ends were cut back, 5 bases at V and 0 bases at J, with 18 bases in the middle. The CDR3 here is CASSGYAGTGSTDTQYF. CDR3 nucleotide sequence: TGTGCCAGCAGCGGGTATGCGGGGACGGGAAGCACAGATACGCAGTATTTT.

The V call is TRBV5-1, the J call TRBJ1-4; D call uncertain. Germline V CDR1 and CDR2: SGHRS, YFSETQ. V lost 0 bases to trimming and J lost 7 bases, with 10 bases between them. The CDR3 has 14 residues. DNA for the CDR3: TGCGCCAGCAGCTTGGATCCATGGGTTGAAAAACTGTTTTTT. This sequence encodes CASSLDPWVEKLFF.

This rearrangement joins TRBV4-1 to TRBJ2-7, with D possibly TRBD2 on 6 matching bases. Per the germline V gene, CDR1 is MGHRA and CDR2 is YSYEKL. The CDR3 is 16 residues long. V was clipped by 5 bases and J by 1 base, with 18 bases between them. CDR3 sequence reads: CASSYGDGGGSYEQYF. CDR3 DNA: TGCGCCAGCAGCTATGGGGACGGGGGTGGATCCTACGAGCAGTACTTC.

This chain joins TRBV19 and TRBJ2-1; D might be TRBD2 (5 bases). Per germline, CDR1 LNHDA and CDR2 SQIVND (reference sequence). V lost 6 bases and J 5 bases, leaving 14 bases between the germline ends. CDR3 size: 14 residues. The CDR3 here is CASSTDLGDNEQFF. The CDR3 DNA is TGTGCCAGTAGCACCGACCTGGGAGACAATGAGCAGTTCTTC.

This chain links TRBV19 with TRBJ1-1; tentatively, D is TRBD1 (5 bases). V lost 5 bases to trimming and J lost 1 base, with 8 bases between them. This CDR3 contains 13 residues. Germline lookup yields CDR1 LNHDA and CDR2 SQIVND (reference sequence). In DNA form, the CDR3 reads TGTGCCAGTAGTGACGGGGGGAACACTGAAGCTTTCTTT. This gives the protein CASSDGGNTEAFF.

The chain combines TRBV7-9 with TRBJ1-2, with 8 nucleotides matching TRBD1. Germline CDR1 SEHNR, CDR2 FQNEAQ (reference sequence). The ends lost 2 bases at V and 7 bases at J; junction bases unmatched: 12. There are 16 residues in the CDR3. The DNA for the CDR3 is TGTGCCAGCAGCTTACAAGGGGGACAGGCTAGCTTTGGCTACACCTTC. This encodes CASSLQGGQASFGYTF.

This sequence joins TRBV7-8 and TRBJ2-2; 11 bases match TRBD1. The germline V gene encodes CDR1 SGHVS and CDR2 FQNEAQ. CDR3 size: 15 residues. V shed 5 bases and J 6 bases; nucleotides not matched to a gene: 5. The CDR3 DNA reads TGTGCCAGCAGCCCTGGGACAGGGGGGGCCGGGGAGCTGTTTTTT. The encoded protein is CASSPGTGGAGELFF. Combining the CDR3 with reference TRBV7-8 and TRBJ2-2 gives the whole variable domain GAGVSQSPRYKVAKRGQDVALRCDPISGHVSLFWYQQALGQGPEFLTYFQNEAQLDKSGLPSDRFFAERPEGSVSTLKIQRTQQEDSAVYLCASSPGTGGAGELFFGEGSRLTVL.

The chain uses TRBV5-8 and TRBJ1-1, with TRBD1 as a possible D gene (5 bases). Germline assignment: CDR1 SGHTS and CDR2 YDEGEE. Deletions cut 5 bases from V and 2 bases from J, with 10 bases between. The CDR3 runs to 13 residues. CDR3 coding DNA: TGTGCCAGCAGTTGGAGGGGAAACACTGAAGCTTTCTTT. It specifies CASSWRGNTEAFF.

CDR3 sequence reads: CASSCGRQGDCSGYTF. The DNA for the CDR3 is TGTGCCAGCAGTTGCGGTCGACAGGGGGACTGCAGTGGCTACACCTTC. The chain uses TRBV6-6 and TRBJ1-2; 9 nucleotides align to TRBD1. There are 16 residues in the CDR3. V was pared by 4 bases and J by 7 bases, with 13 bases of the junction left unmatched. Germline V gives CDR1 MNHNY, CDR2 SVGAGI (reference sequence).

The genes are TRBV2 and TRBJ1-2; TRBD1 aligns across 9 bases. The V and J ends lost 2 bases and 4 bases, in that order; junction bases with no gene match: 2. The CDR3 is 14 amino acids. Germline V gene sequence: CDR1 SNHLY, CDR2 FYNNEI. This CDR3 is CASSETGGPYGYTF. For the CDR3, the DNA is TGTGCCAGCAGTGAAACAGGGGGCCCCTATGGCTACACCTTC. Full variable domain (outside the CDR3, taken from reference TRBV2 and TRBJ1-2): EPEVTQTPSHQVTQMGQEVILRCVPISNHLYFYWYRQILGQKVEFLVSFYNNEISEKSEIFDDQFSVERPDGSNFTLKIRSTKLEDSAMYFCASSETGGPYGYTFGSGTRLTVV.

V gene TRBV7-9 combines with J gene TRBJ1-2, with 8 bases aligning to TRBD1. The V and J ends lost 5 bases and 4 bases, in that order; junction bases with no gene match: 3. The CDR3 has 13 residues. Per germline, CDR1 SEHNR and CDR2 FQNEAQ (reference sequence). The CDR3 is CASSPGQGYGYTF. The CDR3, as DNA: TGTGCCAGCAGCCCCGGACAGGGCTATGGCTACACCTTC.

Concerning this clone itself: The sample holds other DNA sequences that translate to the same CDR3. The J gene is TRBJ2-1, the V gene TRBV7-3; the match to TRBD2 covers 8 bases. The germline gives CDR1 SGHTA, CDR2 FQGTGA. The CDR3 length is 16 residues. V was pared by 2 bases and J by 0 bases, with 3 bases of the junction left unmatched. The CDR3 spells CASSLGLAGSYNEQFF. In DNA, the CDR3 is TGTGCCAGCAGCTTAGGTCTAGCGGGCTCCTACAATGAGCAGTTCTTC. Variable domain in full (rest from reference TRBV7-3 and TRBJ2-1): GAGVSQTPSNKVTEKGKYVELRCDPISGHTALYWYRQSLGQGPEFLIYFQGTGAADDSGLPNDRFFAVRPEGSVSTLKIQRTERGDSAVYLCASSLGLAGSYNEQFFGPGTRLTVL.

The rearrangement joins TRBV9 to TRBJ2-1; D gene uncertain. Trimming left V 4 bases short and J 4 bases short, with 9 bases between. The CDR3 has 13 amino acids. Germline loops: CDR1 SGDLS, CDR2 YYNGEE. Here the CDR3 DNA reads TGTGCCAGCAGCCTGAGCCAGTACAATGAGCAGTTCTTC. It codes for CASSLSQYNEQFF.

This clone was counted once. The V and J genes are TRBV9 and TRBJ1-1; D is unclear. Per the germline V gene, CDR1 is SGDLS and CDR2 is YYNGEE. Trimming took off 3 bases at V and 1 base at J, with 7 bases between the two ends. The CDR3 totals 13 residues. CDR3 in DNA: TGTGCCAGCAGCGACTCTACGAACACTGAAGCTTTCTTT. Protein product: CASSDSTNTEAFF.